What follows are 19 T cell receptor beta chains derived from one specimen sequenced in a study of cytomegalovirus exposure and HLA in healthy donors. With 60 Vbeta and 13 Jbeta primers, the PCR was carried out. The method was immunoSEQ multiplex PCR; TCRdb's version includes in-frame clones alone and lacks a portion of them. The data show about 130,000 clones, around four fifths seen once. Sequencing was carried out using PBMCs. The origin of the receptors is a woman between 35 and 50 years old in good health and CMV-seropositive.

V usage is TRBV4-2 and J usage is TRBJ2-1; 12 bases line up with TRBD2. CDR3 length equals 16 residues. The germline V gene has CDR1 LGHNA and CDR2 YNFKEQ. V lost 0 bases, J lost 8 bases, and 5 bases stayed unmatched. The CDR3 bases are TGTGCCAGCAGCCAAGAGGCTAGCGGGGGGGCGTATGAGCAGTTCTTC. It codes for CASSQEASGGAYEQFF.

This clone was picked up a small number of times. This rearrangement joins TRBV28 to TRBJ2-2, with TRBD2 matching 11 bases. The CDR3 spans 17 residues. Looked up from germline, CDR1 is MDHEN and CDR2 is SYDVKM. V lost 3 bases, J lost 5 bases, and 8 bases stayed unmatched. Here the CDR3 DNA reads TGTGCCAGCAGTTTCCGTAGCGGGGGGGGCCGGACCGGGGAGCTGTTTTTT. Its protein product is CASSFRSGGGRTGELFF.

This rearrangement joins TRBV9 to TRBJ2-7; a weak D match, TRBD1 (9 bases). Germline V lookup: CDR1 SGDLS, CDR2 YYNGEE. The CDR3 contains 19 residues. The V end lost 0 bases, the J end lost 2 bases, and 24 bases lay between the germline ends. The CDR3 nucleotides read TGTGCCAGCAGCGTAGCTACGGGGGGGAAGGGACAGGGAACCTACGAGCAGTACTTC. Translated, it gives CASSVATGGKGQGTYEQYF.

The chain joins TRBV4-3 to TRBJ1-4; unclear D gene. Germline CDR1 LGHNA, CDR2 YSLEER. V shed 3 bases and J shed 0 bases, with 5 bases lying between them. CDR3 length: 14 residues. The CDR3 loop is CASSHPATNEKLFF. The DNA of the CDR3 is TGCGCCAGCAGCCACCCTGCAACTAATGAAAAACTGTTTTTT.

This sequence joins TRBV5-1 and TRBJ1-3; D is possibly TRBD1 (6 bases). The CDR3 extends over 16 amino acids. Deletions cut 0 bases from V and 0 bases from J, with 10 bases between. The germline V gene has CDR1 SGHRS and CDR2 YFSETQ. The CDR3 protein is CASSLGQELSGNTIYF. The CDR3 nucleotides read TGCGCCAGCAGCTTGGGACAGGAGCTCTCTGGAAACACCATATATTTT.

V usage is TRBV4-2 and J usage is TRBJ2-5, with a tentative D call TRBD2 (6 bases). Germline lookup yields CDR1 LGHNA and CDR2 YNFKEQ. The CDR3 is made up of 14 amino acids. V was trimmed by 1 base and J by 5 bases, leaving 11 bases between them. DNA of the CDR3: TGTGCCAGCAGCCAAGCAGGGAGCGGGGAGACCCAGTACTTC. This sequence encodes CASSQAGSGETQYF.

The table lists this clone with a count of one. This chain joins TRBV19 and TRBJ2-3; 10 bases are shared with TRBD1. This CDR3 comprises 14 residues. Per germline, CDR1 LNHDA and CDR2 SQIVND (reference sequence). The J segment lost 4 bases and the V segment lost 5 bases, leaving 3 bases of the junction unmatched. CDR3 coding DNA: TGTGCCAGTAGTGCCGGGACAGGGGCAGATACGCAGTATTTT. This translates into CASSAGTGADTQYF.

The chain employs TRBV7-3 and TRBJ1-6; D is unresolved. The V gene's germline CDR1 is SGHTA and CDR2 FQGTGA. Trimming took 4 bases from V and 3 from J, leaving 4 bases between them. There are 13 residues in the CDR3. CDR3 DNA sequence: TGTGCCAGCAGCTCGGGCTATAATTCACCCCTCCACTTT. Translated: CASSSGYNSPLHF.

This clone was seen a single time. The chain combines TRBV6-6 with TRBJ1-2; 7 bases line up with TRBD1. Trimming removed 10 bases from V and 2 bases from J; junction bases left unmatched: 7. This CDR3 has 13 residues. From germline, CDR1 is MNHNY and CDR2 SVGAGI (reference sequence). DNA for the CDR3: TGTGCCACCCAACAGGGGACGAACTATGGCTACACCTTC. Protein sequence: CATQQGTNYGYTF.

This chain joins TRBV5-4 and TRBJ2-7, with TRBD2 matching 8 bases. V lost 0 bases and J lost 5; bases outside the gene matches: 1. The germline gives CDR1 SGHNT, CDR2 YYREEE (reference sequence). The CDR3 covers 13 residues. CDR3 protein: CASSLAGGDEQYF. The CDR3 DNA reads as TGTGCCAGCAGCTTGGCGGGAGGGGACGAGCAGTACTTC. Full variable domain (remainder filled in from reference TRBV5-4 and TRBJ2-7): ETGVTQSPTHLIKTRGQQVTLRCSSQSGHNTVSWYQQALGQGPQFIFQYYREEENGRGNFPPRFSGLQFPNYSSELNVNALELDDSALYLCASSLAGGDEQYFGPGTRLTVT.

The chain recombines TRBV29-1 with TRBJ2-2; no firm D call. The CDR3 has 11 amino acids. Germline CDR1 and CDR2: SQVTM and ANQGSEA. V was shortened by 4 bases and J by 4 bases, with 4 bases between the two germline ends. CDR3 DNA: TGCAGCGTTGTCGGCACCGGGGAGCTGTTTTTT. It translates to CSVVGTGELFF.

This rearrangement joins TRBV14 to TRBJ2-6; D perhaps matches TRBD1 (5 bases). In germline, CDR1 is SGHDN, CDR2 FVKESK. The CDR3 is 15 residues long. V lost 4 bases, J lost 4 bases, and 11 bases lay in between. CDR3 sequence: CASSPGPGGANVLTF. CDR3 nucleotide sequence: TGTGCCAGCAGCCCTGGCCCAGGGGGGGCCAACGTCCTGACTTTC.

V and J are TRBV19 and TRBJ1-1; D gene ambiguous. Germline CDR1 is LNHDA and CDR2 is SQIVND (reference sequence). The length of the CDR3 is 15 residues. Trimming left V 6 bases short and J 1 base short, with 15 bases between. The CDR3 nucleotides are TGTGCCAGTAGAGGAGGTACGTCGTCGAACACTGAAGCTTTCTTT. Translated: CASRGGTSSNTEAFF.

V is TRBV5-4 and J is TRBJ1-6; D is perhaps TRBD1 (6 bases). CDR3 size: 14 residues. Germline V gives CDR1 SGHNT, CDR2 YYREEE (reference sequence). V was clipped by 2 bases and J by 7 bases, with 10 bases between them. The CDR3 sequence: CASSLQGGNSPLHF. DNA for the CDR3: TGTGCCAGCAGCTTACAGGGTGGAAATTCACCCCTCCACTTT.

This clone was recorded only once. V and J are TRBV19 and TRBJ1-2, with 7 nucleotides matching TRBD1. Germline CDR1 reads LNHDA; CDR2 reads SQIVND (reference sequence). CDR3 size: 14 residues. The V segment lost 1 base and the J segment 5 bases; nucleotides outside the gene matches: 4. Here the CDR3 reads CASSIGGGEYGYTF. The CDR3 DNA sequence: TGTGCCAGTAGTATAGGAGGGGGCGAGTATGGCTACACCTTC.

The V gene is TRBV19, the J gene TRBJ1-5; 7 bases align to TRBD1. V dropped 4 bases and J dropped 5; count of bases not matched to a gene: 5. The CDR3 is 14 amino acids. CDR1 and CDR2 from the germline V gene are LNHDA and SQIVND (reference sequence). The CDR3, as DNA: TGTGCCAGTAGTAGAGGAGGGGGCTATCAGCCCCAGCATTTT. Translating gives CASSRGGGYQPQHF.

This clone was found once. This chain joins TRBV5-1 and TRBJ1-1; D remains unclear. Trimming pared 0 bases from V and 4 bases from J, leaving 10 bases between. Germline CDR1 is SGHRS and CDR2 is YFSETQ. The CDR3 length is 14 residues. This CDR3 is CASSLAESGTEAFF. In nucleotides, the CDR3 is TGCGCCAGCAGCTTGGCAGAGTCGGGCACTGAAGCTTTCTTT.

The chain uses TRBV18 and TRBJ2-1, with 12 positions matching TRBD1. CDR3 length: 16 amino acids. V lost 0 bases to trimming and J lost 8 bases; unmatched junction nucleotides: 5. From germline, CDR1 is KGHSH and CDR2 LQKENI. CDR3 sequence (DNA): TGTGCCAGCTCACCACCCCGGGGGACAGGGGGCTATGAGCAGTTCTTC. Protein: CASSPPRGTGGYEQFF. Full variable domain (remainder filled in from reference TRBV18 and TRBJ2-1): NAGVMQNPRHLVRRRGQEARLRCSPMKGHSHVYWYRQLPEEGLKFMVYLQKENIIDESGMPKERFSAEFPKEGPSILRIQQVVRGDSAAYFCASSPPRGTGGYEQFFGPGTRLTVL.

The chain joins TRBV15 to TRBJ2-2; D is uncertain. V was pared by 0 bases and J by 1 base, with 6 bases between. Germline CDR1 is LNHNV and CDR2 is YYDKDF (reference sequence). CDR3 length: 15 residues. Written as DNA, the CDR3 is TGTGCCACCAGCAGAGATGTCAGGAACACCGGGGAGCTGTTTTTT. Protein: CATSRDVRNTGELFF.